The rows below give T cell receptor beta chains drawn from one sample of a study of T-cell reconstitution after alpha-beta-depleted transplantation in children. TCRdb fed the PCR reads into MiXCR, producing one record per CDR3 protein. The data contain some 600,000 distinct CDR3 sequences, roughly 15% of them singletons. This specimen was PBMCs from the stem cell graft donor, taken from the stem cell graft. The receptors were sampled from a human donor who donated a stem cell graft to a child with acute myeloid leukemia. Each CDR3 is given with its conserved first and last residue. The order of the fields is J gene, V gene, D gene, clone size, CDR3 protein, CDR3 DNA. A D gene is named only where the DNA matches it firmly. The size field is filled for only some rows; it gives once, few, many or a size class.

>TRBJ1-1|TRBV20-1|-|many
CSAKGSRTEAFF
TGCAGTGCTAAGGGCTCCCGCACTGAAGCTTTCTTT
>TRBJ1-5|TRBV7-2|-|few
CASSSSAGSNQPQHF
TGTGCCAGCAGCTCATCAGCTGGTAGCAATCAGCCCCAGCATTTT
>TRBJ2-2|TRBV7-9|-|many
CASSFSSEGDLFF
TGTGCCAGCAGCTTTTCCAGCGAAGGGGACCTGTTTTTT
>TRBJ2-1|TRBV12-3/TRBV12-4|TRBD1|few
CASSLPGTAAYNEQFF
TGTGCCAGCAGTTTACCCGGGACAGCGGCCTACAATGAGCAGTTCTTC
>TRBJ1-4|TRBV29-1|-|many
CSVVAGEKLFF
TGCAGCGTTGTCGCGGGTGAAAAACTGTTTTTT
>TRBJ2-6|TRBV28|-|-
CASGLLDAGANVLTF
TGTGCCAGCGGTTTATTGGACGCTGGGGCCAACGTCCTGACTTTC
>TRBJ2-1|TRBV12-3/TRBV12-4|TRBD2|-
CASSFTSGGFHTPNNEQFF
TGTGCTAGCAGTTTTACTAGCGGGGGCTTTCACACACCCAACAATGAGCAGTTCTTC
>TRBJ2-1|TRBV11-2|-|-
CASSLRGPIRNEQFF
TGTGCCAGCAGCCTCCGGGGGCCTATTAGGAATGAGCAGTTCTTC
>TRBJ2-3|TRBV25-1|-|few
CASSRGRKDTQYF
TGTGCCAGCAGTCGAGGGCGCAAAGATACGCAGTATTTT
>TRBJ1-1|TRBV7-9|-|-
CASSSPAMNTEAFF
TGTGCCAGCAGTAGTCCAGCGATGAACACTGAAGCTTTCTTT
>TRBJ1-1|TRBV5-5|-|-
CASSSIAPEAFF
TGTGCCAGCAGCTCCATCGCCCCTGAAGCTTTCTTT
>TRBJ1-4|TRBV9|TRBD1|-
CASSASTGRGEKLFF
TGTGCCAGCAGCGCCTCGACAGGGAGAGGAGAAAAACTGTTTTTT